A single TCR beta chain is shown here with its context. Its cognate antigen is unknown. The sample contains more than one DNA sequence encoding this CDR3. The data belong to a study of cytomegalovirus exposure and HLA in healthy donors. Overall study results and limits: Analysis was carried out at a later point, and it linked a missense DCLRE1C variant to TCR beta V- and J-gene trimming. Rarity held for most TCR sequences, but there were some public TCRs that occurred in many donors.

A multiplex PCR was run with 60 Vbeta primers and 13 Jbeta primers. In the source study's methods: In a later analysis, of around 85 million unique beta chains, roughly 9.9 million appeared in at least two donors. The protocol was immunoSEQ multiplex PCR, while the TCRdb copy is restricted to in-frame clones and leaves out a portion. V, J and clone size were drawn from that table, and D and trimming were deduced from the DNA. This table has approximately 140,000 clones, 70% to 80% appearing once. Looked up from germline, CDR1 is SNHLY and CDR2 is FYNNEI. The ends lost 5 bases at V and 4 bases at J; junction bases unmatched: 10. There are 15 residues in the CDR3. Healthy bone marrow donors made up the cohort.

The sequenced sample was PBMCs. The TCR originated in a male donor in good health and CMV-seronegative. The genes are TRBV2 and TRBJ2-7; 8 nucleotides match TRBD2. CDR3 region: CASSLRTGGVYEQYF. The CDR3 bases are TGTGCCAGCAGTCTGAGGACGGGGGGGGTTTACGAGCAGTACTTC.